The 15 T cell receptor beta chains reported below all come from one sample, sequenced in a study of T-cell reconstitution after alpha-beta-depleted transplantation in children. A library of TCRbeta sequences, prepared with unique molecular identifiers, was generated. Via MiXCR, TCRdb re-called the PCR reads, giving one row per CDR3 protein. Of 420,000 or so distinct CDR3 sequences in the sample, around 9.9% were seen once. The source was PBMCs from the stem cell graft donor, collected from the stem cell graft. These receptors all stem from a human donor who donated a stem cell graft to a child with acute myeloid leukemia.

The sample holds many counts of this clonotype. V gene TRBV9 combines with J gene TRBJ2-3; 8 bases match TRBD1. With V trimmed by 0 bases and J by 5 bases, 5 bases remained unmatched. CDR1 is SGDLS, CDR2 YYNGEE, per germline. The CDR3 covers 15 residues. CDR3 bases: TGTGCCAGCAGCGTAGGGCAGGGGGCCGGAGATACGCAGTATTTT. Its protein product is CASSVGQGAGDTQYF.

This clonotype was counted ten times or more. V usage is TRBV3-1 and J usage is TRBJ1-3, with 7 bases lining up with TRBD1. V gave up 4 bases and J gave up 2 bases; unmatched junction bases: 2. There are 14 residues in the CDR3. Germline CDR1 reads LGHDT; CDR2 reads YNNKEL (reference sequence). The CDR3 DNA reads TGTGCCAGCAGCCGTCAGGGGGCTGGAAACACCATATATTTT. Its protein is CASSRQGAGNTIYF.

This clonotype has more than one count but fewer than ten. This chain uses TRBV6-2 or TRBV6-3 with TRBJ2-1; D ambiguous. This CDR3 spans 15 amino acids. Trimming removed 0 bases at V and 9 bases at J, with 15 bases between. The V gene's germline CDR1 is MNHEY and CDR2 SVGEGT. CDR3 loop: CASSYSILVRTEQFF. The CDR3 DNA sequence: TGTGCCAGCAGTTACTCGATCCTCGTCCGGACTGAGCAGTTCTTC.

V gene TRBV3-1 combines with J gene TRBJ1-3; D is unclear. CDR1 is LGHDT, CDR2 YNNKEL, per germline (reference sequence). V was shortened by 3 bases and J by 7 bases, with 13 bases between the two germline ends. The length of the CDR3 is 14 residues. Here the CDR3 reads CASSQHAGGNTIYF. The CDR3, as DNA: TGTGCCAGCAGCCAGCATGCGGGCGGGAACACCATATATTTT.

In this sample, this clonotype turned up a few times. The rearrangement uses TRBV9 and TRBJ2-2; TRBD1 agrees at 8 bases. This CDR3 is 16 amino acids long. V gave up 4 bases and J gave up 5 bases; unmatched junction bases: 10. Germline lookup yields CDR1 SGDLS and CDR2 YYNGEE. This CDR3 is CASSKRQGLGTGELFF. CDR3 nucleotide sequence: TGTGCCAGCAGCAAACGACAGGGGTTGGGAACCGGGGAGCTGTTTTTT.

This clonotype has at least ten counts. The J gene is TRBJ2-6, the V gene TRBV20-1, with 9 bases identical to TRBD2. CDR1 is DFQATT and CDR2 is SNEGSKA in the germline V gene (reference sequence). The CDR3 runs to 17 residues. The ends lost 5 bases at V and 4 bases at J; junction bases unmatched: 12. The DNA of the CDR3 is TGCAGTGCTTTCCCACTAGCGGGCTCCCGCGGGGCCAACGTCCTGACTTTC. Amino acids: CSAFPLAGSRGANVLTF.

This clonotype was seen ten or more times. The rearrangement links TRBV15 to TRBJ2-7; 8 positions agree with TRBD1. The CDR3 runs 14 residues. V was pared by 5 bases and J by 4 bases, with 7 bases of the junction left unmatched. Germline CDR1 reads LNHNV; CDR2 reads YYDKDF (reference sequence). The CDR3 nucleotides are TGTGCCACCAGCCCCGGGACAGGTCTATACGAGCAGTACGTC. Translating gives CATSPGTGLYEQYV.

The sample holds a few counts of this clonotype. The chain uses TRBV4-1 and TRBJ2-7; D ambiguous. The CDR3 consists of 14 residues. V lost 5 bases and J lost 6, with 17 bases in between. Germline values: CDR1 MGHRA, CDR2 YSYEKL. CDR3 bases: TGCGCCAGCAGCTACGAAGAGAGGACGGGCGAGCAGTACTTC. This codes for CASSYEERTGEQYF.

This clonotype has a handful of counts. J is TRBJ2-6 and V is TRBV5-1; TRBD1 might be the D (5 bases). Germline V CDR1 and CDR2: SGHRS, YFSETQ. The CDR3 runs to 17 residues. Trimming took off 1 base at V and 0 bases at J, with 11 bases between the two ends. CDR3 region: CASSLSLQVSGANVLTF. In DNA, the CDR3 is TGCGCCAGCAGCTTGTCCCTACAGGTCTCTGGGGCCAACGTCCTGACTTTC.

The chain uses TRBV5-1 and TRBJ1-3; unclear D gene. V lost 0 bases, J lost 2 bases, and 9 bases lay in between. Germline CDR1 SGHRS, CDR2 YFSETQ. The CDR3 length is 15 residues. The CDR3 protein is CASSLDSSTGNTIYF. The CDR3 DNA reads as TGCGCCAGCAGCTTGGACAGTTCTACTGGAAACACCATATATTTT.

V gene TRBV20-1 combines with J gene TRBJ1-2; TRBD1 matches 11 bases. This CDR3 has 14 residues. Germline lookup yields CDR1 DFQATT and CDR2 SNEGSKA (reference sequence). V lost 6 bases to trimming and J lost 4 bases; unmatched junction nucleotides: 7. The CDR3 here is CSARRTGGLYGYTF. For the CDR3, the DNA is TGCAGTGCCCGCCGGACAGGGGGCCTCTATGGCTACACCTTC.

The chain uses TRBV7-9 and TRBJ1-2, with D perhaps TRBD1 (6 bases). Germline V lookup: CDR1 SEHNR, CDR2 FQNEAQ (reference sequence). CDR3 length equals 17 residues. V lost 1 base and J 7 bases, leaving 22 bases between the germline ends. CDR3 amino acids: CASSLESAGASSSGYTF. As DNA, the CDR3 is TGTGCCAGCAGCTTAGAGTCGGCAGGGGCCTCCTCAAGTGGCTACACCTTC.

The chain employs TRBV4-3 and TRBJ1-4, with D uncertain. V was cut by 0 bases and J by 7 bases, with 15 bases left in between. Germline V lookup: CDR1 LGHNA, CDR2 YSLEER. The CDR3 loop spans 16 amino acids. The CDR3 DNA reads TGCGCCAGCAGCCAAGACACTGGGAGGGAAAGTGAAAAACTGTTTTTT. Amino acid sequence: CASSQDTGRESEKLFF.

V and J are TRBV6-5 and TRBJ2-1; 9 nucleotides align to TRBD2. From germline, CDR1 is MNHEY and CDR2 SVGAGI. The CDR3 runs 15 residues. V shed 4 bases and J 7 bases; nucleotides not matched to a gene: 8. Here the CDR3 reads CASSSPSGRFNEQFF. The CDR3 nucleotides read TGTGCCAGCAGTTCACCGAGCGGGAGGTTTAATGAGCAGTTCTTC.

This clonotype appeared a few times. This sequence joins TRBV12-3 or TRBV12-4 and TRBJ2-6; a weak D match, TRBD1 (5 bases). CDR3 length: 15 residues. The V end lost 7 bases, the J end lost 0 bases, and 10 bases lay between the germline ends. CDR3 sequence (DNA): TGTGCCAGCACCAAAGGGGTCTCTGGGGCCAACGTCCTGACTTTC. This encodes CASTKGVSGANVLTF.